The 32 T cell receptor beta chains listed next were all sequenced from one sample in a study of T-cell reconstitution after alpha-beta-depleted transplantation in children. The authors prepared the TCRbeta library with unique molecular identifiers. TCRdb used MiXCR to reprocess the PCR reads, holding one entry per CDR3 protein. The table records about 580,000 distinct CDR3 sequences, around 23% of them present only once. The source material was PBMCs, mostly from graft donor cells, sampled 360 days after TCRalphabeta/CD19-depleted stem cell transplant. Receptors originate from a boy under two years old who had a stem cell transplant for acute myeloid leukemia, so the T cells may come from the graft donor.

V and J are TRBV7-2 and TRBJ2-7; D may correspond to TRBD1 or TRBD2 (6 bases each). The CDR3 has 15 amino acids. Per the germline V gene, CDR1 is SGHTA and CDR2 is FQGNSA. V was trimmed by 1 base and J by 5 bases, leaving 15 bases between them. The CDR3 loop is CASSLEGGAVNEQYV. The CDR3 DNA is TGTGCCAGCAGCTTAGAGGGGGGAGCGGTAAACGAGCAGTACGTC.

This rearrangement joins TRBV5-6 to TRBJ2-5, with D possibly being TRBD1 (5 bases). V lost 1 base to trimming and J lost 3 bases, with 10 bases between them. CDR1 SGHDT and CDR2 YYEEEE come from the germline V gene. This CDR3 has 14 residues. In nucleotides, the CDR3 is TGTGCCAGCAGCTTGCGACAGCCCAAAGAGACCCAGTACTTC. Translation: CASSLRQPKETQYF.

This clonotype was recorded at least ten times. CDR3 protein: CASSRGWGYEQYF. CDR3 sequence (DNA): TGTGCCAGCAGTCGGGGGTGGGGCTACGAGCAGTACTTC. The chain joins TRBV27 to TRBJ2-7, with a tentative D call TRBD2 (6 bases). V lost 5 bases and J 3 bases, leaving 11 bases between the germline ends. This CDR3 contains 13 residues. Germline V gene lookup returns CDR1 MNHEY and CDR2 SMNVEV (reference sequence).

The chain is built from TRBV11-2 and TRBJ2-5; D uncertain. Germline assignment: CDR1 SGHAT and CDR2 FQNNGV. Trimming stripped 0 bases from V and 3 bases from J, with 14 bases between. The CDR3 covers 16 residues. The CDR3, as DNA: TGTGCCAGCAGCTTAGAAGGGTGGCTAGTTAAAGAGACCCAGTACTTC. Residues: CASSLEGWLVKETQYF.

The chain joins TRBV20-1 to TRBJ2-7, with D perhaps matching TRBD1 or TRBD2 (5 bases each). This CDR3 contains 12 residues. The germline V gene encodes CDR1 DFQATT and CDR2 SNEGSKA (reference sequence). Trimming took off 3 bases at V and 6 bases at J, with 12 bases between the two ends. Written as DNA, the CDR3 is TGCAGTGCTAGGCCTTTCGGGACCGAGCAGTACTTC. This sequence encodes CSARPFGTEQYF.

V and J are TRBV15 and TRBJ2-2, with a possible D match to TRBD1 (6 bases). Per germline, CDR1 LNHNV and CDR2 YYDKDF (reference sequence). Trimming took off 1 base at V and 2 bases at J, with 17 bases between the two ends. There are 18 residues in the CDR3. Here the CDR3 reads CATSRGWGTSSNTGELFF. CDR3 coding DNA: TGTGCCACCAGCAGAGGATGGGGGACATCTAGTAACACCGGGGAGCTGTTTTTT.

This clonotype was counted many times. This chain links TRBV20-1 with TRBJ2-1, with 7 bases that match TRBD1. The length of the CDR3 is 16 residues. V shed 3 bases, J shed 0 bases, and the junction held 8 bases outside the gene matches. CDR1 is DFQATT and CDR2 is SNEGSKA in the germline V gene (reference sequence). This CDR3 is CSASRRQGASYNEQFF. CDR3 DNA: TGCAGTGCTAGCAGAAGACAGGGCGCCTCCTACAATGAGCAGTTCTTC.

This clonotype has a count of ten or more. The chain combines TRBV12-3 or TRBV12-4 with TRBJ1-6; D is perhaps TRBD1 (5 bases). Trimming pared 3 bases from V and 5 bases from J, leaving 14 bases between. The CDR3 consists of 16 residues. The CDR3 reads CASSFPSGTNNSPLHF. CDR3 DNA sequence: TGTGCCAGCAGTTTTCCTTCAGGGACCAATAATTCACCCCTCCACTTT.

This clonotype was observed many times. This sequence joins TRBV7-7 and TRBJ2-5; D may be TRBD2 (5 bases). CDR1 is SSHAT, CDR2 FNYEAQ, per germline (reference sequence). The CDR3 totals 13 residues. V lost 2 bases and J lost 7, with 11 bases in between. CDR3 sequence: CASSLQSGATQYF. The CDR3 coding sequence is TGTGCCAGCAGCTTACAAAGCGGTGCGACCCAGTACTTC.

In nucleotides, the CDR3 is TGTGCCAGCAGCTTATCAGGGGGGGTTTTCTTC. Protein sequence: CASSLSGGVFF. The rearrangement joins TRBV7-9 to TRBJ2-1; D possibly uses TRBD1 or TRBD2 (7 bases each). The CDR3 is made up of 11 amino acids. Germline lookup yields CDR1 SEHNR and CDR2 FQNEAQ (reference sequence). Deletions cut 2 bases from V and 16 bases from J, with 12 bases between. The whole variable domain, filled in from reference TRBV7-9 and TRBJ2-1, reads DTGVSQNPRHKITKRGQNVTFRCDPISEHNRLYWYRQTLGQGPEFLTYFQNEAQLEKSRLLSDRFSAERPKGSFSTLEIQRTEQGDSAMYLCASSLSGGVFFGPGTRLTVL.

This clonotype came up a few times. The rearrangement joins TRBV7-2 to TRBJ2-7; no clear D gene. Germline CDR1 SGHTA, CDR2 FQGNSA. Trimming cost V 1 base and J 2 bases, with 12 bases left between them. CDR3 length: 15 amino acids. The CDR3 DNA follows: TGTGCCAGCAGCTTAGAGGCCCTCAGGCCCTACGAGCAGTACGTC. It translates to CASSLEALRPYEQYV.

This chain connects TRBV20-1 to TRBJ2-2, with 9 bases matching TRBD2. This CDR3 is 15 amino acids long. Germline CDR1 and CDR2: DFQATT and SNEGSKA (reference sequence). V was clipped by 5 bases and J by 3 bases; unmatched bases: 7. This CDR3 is CSARPGLAHTGELFF. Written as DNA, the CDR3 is TGCAGTGCTCGTCCGGGACTAGCACACACCGGGGAGCTGTTTTTT.

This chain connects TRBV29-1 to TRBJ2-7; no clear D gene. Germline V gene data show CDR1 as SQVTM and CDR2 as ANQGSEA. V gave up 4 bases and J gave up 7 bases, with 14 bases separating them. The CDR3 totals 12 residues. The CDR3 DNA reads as TGCAGCGTTGGTTTGACACCCGGGGAGCAGTACTTC. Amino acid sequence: CSVGLTPGEQYF.

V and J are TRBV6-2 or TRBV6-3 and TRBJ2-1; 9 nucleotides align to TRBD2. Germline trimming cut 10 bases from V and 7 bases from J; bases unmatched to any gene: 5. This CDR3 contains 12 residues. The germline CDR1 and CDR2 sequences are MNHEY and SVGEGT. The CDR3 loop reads CATGLALNEQFF. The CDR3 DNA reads TGTGCCACGGGACTAGCCTTGAATGAGCAGTTCTTC.

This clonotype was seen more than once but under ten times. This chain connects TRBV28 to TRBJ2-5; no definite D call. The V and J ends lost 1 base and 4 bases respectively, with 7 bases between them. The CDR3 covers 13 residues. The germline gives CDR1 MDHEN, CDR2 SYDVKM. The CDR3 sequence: CASSLSSPETQYF. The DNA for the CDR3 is TGTGCCAGCAGTTTATCCTCTCCAGAGACCCAGTACTTC.

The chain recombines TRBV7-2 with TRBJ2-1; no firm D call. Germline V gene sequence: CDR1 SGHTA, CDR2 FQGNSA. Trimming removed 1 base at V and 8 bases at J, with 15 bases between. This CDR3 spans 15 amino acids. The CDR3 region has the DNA TGTGCCAGCAGCTTAGAGGCAGGCCCTGGGTATGAGCAGTTCTTC. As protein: CASSLEAGPGYEQFF.

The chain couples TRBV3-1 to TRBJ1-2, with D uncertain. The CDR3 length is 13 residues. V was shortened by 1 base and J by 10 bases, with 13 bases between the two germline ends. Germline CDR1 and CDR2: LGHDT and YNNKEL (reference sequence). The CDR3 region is CASSQGFRTLYTF. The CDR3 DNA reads TGTGCCAGCAGCCAAGGCTTTCGAACTCTCTACACCTTC.

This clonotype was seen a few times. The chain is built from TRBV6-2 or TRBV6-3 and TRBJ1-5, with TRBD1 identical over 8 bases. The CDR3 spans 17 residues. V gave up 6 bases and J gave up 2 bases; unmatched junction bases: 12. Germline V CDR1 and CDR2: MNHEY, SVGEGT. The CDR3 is CASSTTGGTWGNQPQHF. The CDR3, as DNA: TGTGCCAGCAGCACCACAGGGGGTACTTGGGGCAATCAGCCCCAGCATTTT.

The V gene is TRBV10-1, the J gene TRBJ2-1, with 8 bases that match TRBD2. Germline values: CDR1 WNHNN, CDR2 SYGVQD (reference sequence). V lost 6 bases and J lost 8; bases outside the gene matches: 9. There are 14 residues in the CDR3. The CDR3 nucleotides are TGCGCCAGCAGCCAGCGGGGGAGATTGGATGAGCAGTTCTTC. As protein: CASSQRGRLDEQFF.

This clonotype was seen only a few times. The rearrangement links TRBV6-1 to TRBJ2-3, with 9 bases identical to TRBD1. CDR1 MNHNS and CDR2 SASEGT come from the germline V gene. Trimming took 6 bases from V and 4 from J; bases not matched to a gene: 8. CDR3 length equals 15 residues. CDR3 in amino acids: CASRGRTGDPDTQYF. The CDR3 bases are TGTGCCAGCAGGGGCAGGACAGGGGACCCAGATACGCAGTATTTT.

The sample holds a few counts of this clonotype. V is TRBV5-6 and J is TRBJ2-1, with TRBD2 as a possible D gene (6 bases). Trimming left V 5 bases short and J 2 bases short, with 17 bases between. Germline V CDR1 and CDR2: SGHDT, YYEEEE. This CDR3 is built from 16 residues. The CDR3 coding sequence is TGTGCCAGCAGGCCCGGGGTAGCGGCTGCCTACAATGAGCAGTTCTTC. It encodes CASRPGVAAAYNEQFF.

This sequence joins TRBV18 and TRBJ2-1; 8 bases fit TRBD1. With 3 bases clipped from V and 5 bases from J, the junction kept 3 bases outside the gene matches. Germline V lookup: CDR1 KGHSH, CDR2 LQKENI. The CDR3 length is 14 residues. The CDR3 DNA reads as TGTGCCAGCTCACCTCGGACAGGGAACAATGAGCAGTTCTTC. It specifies CASSPRTGNNEQFF.

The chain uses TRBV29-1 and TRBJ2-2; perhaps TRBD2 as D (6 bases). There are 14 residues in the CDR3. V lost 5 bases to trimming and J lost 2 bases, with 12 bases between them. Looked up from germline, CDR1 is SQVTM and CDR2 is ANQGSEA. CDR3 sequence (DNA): TGCAGCGTTCTCGGGACTTCCAACACCGGGGAGCTGTTTTTT. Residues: CSVLGTSNTGELFF.

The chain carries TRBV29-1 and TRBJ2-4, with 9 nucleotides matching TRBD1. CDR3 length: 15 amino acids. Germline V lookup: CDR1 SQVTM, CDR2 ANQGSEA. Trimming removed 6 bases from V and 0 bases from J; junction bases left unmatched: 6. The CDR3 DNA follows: TGCAGCGTCGGGACAGGGTTACTAGCCAAAAACATTCAGTACTTC. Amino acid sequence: CSVGTGLLAKNIQYF.

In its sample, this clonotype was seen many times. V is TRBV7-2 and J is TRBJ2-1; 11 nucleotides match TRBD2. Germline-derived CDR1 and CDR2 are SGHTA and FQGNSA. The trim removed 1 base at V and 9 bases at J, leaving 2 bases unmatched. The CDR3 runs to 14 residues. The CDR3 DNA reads TGTGCCAGCAGCTTAGTTAGCGGGGGGGGTGAGCAGTTCTTC. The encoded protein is CASSLVSGGGEQFF.

CDR3 amino acids: CASTSGDRDPYGYTF. The CDR3 DNA sequence: TGTGCCAGTACCTCTGGGGACAGGGATCCCTATGGCTACACCTTC. This chain links TRBV19 with TRBJ1-2, with 9 bases fitting TRBD1. This CDR3 has 15 residues. The germline CDR1 and CDR2 sequences are LNHDA and SQIVND (reference sequence). V dropped 7 bases and J dropped 4; count of bases not matched to a gene: 10.

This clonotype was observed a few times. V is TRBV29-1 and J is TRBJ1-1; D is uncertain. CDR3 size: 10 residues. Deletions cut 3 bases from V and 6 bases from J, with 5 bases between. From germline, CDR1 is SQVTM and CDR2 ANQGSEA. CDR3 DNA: TGCAGCGTTGACGGACCTGAAGCTTTCTTT. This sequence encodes CSVDGPEAFF.

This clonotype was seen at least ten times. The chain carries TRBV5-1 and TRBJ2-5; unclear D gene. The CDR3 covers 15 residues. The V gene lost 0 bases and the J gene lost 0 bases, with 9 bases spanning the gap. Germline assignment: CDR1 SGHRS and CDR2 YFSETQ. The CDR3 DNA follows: TGCGCCAGCAGCTTGGCAACAGCTTACCAAGAGACCCAGTACTTC. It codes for CASSLATAYQETQYF.

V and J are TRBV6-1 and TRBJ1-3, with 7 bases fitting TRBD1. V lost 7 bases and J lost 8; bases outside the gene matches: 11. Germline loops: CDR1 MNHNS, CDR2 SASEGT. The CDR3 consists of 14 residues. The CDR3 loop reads CASTPLDRVDTIYF. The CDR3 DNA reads TGTGCCAGCACCCCCCTTGACAGGGTGGACACCATATATTTT.

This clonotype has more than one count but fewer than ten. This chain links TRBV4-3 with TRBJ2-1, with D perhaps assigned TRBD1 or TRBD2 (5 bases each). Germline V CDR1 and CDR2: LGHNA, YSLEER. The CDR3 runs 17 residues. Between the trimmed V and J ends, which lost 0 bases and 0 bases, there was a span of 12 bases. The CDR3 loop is CASSQDAGTVSYNEQFF. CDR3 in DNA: TGCGCCAGCAGCCAAGACGCCGGGACGGTCTCCTACAATGAGCAGTTCTTC.

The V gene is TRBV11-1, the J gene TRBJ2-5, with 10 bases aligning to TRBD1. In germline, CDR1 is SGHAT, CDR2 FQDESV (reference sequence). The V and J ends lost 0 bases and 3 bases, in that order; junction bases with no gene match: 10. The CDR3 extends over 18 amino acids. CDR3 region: CASSLALGQGPTEETQYF. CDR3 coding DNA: TGTGCCAGCAGCTTAGCCCTGGGACAGGGGCCGACTGAAGAGACCCAGTACTTC.

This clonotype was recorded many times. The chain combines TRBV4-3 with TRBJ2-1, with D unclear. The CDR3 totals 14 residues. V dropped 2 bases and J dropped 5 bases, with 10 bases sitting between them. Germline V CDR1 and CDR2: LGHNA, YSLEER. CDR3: CASSQRVENNEQFF. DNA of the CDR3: TGCGCCAGCAGCCAAAGGGTGGAAAACAATGAGCAGTTCTTC.